The 8 T cell receptor beta chains in this list originate from one sample, sequenced in a study of T cell responses to AZD1222 COVID-19 vaccine (dated by TCRdb to the early 2020s). Sample time point, as interpreted from the label and publication: about 28 days (+/-7) after the second vaccine dose. Library preparation was by the immunoSEQ multiplex PCR assay. As stored in TCRdb, this immuneACCESS dataset retains in-frame rearrangements with V and J assigned. A fraction of the clones does not appear; measured against another copy, unresolved V genes explain less than half of the discrepancy, and the remainder lacks a known reason. The sample data list around 150,000 clones, and over 80% of these were observed just once. 6.5% to 8.5% of the sample goes to the ten largest clones. The material sequenced was peripheral blood, taken 28 days after the second AZD1222 dose. The receptor source for this set is an adult who received the AZD1222 COVID-19 vaccine.

This chain connects TRBV4-1 to TRBJ1-3, with unresolved D. In germline, CDR1 is MGHRA, CDR2 YSYEKL. The CDR3 runs to 15 residues. V was cut by 0 bases and J by 4 bases, with 10 bases left in between. CDR3 region: CASSQDLSTGNTIYF. The CDR3 DNA is TGCGCCAGCAGCCAAGATCTCTCCACCGGAAACACCATATATTTT.

The chain is built from TRBV5-1 and TRBJ1-1, with a tentative D call TRBD1 (5 bases). Germline CDR1 reads SGHRS; CDR2 reads YFSETQ. The CDR3 covers 14 residues. V was pared by 5 bases and J by 2 bases, with 13 bases between. The CDR3 nucleotides are TGCGCCAGCAGAAGAGGGGCACTAAACACTGAAGCTTTCTTT. Its translation is CASRRGALNTEAFF.

This clone was observed a single time. The chain has TRBV5-4 and TRBJ2-2; D is uncertain. CDR3 length equals 13 residues. V gave up 6 bases and J gave up 6 bases, with 12 bases separating them. Germline V lookup: CDR1 SGHNT, CDR2 YYREEE (reference sequence). The CDR3 reads CASTLSGSGELFF. The CDR3 DNA reads TGTGCCAGCACCCTGAGTGGGTCCGGGGAGCTGTTTTTT. The full variable domain, its missing parts supplied by reference TRBV5-4 and TRBJ2-2, is ETGVTQSPTHLIKTRGQQVTLRCSSQSGHNTVSWYQQALGQGPQFIFQYYREEENGRGNFPPRFSGLQFPNYSSELNVNALELDDSALYLCASTLSGSGELFFGEGSRLTVL.

The chain links TRBV7-6 to TRBJ2-7; 9 nucleotides match TRBD1. With 3 bases clipped from V and 3 bases from J, the junction kept 3 bases outside the gene matches. CDR1 SGHVS and CDR2 FNYEAQ come from the germline V gene. The CDR3 has 14 amino acids. Here the CDR3 DNA reads TGTGCCAGCAGCTTTGGGACAGGGCTCTACGAGCAGTACTTC. Translated, it gives CASSFGTGLYEQYF.

CDR3 region: CASSFGGQETQYF. The CDR3 region has the DNA TGTGCCAGCAGCTTCGGCGGGCAAGAGACCCAGTACTTC. The V call is TRBV7-9, the J call TRBJ2-5; the D gene is possibly TRBD2 (5 bases). Germline CDR1 and CDR2: SEHNR and FQNEAQ (reference sequence). This CDR3 has 13 residues. V lost 3 bases and J lost 2, with 7 bases in between.

This chain connects TRBV18 to TRBJ1-3; 7 nucleotides agree with TRBD1. The V and J ends lost 4 bases and 1 base, in that order; junction bases with no gene match: 10. Germline CDR1 reads KGHSH; CDR2 reads LQKENI. CDR3 length equals 17 residues. The CDR3 is CASSQGTAYLSGNTIYF. The CDR3 nucleotides are TGTGCCAGCTCACAAGGGACAGCTTATCTTTCTGGAAACACCATATATTTT. Full variable domain (missing parts from reference TRBV18 and TRBJ1-3): NAGVMQNPRHLVRRRGQEARLRCSPMKGHSHVYWYRQLPEEGLKFMVYLQKENIIDESGMPKERFSAEFPKEGPSILRIQQVVRGDSAAYFCASSQGTAYLSGNTIYFGEGSWLTVV.

The rearrangement links TRBV11-3 to TRBJ1-1; no clear D gene. The CDR3 length is 13 residues. Trimming removed 1 base at V and 2 bases at J, with 5 bases between. Per germline, CDR1 SGHNT and CDR2 YENEEA. CDR3 bases: TGTGCCAGCAGCTTAGGACTAAACACTGAAGCTTTCTTT. Encoded protein: CASSLGLNTEAFF.

This chain joins TRBV5-1 and TRBJ1-3, with 9 bases aligning to TRBD1. Germline assignment: CDR1 SGHRS and CDR2 YFSETQ. The CDR3 runs to 16 residues. Germline trimming cut 3 bases from V and 4 bases from J; bases unmatched to any gene: 8. For the CDR3, the DNA is TGCGCCAGCAGCTCCCCCGGGACAGGGATAGGAAACACCATATATTTT. Amino acid sequence: CASSSPGTGIGNTIYF.